This entry describes one T cell receptor (beta chain). No antigen is known for it. The sample originates from a study of cytomegalovirus exposure and HLA in healthy donors. Findings and caveats of the study: TCR sequences were mostly rare, though some public TCRs occurred in many donors. There were some V segments, including TRBV6-2 and TRBV6-3, excluded as indistinguishable. One variant, a missense change in DCLRE1C, was linked in a later analysis to TCR beta V- and J-gene trimming.

The germline CDR1 and CDR2 sequences are MNHEY and SMNVEV (reference sequence). With 3 bases removed from V and 2 bases from J, the gap between germline ends came to 10 bases. The CDR3 extends over 14 amino acids. The PCR was carried out with 60 Vbeta primers and 13 Jbeta primers. TCRdb's table, derived via immunoSEQ multiplex PCR, lists solely in-frame clones and lacks some. This sample has fewer than 150,000 clones, with just under 80% found just once. Sequencing was performed on PBMCs. This TCR was recovered from a man under 40 in good health and CMV-seronegative. J is TRBJ2-5 and V is TRBV27, with D possibly TRBD1 on 6 matching bases. CDR3 protein: CASSFRTAQETQYF. The CDR3 coding sequence is TGTGCCAGCAGTTTCCGGACAGCTCAAGAGACCCAGTACTTC.